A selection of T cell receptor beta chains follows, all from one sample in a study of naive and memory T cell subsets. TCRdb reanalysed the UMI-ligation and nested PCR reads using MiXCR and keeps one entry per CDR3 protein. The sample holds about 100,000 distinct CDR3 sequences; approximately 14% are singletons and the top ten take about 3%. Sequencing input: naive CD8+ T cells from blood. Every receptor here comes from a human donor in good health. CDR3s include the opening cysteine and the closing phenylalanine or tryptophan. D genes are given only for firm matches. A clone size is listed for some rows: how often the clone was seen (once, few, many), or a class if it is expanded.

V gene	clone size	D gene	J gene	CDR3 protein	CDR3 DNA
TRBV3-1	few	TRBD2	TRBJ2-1	CASSQEGLSGNEQFF	TGTGCCAGCAGCCAAGAGGGACTATCGGGCAATGAGCAGTTCTTC
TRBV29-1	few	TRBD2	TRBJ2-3	CSVEDLGLAESTDTQYF	TGCAGCGTTGAAGACCTGGGACTAGCGGAAAGCACAGATACGCAGTATTTT
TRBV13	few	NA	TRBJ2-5	CASSLGQTTETQYF	TGTGCCAGCAGCTTAGGCCAGACTACGGAGACCCAGTACTTC
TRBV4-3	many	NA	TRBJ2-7	CASSQERSSVSYEQYF	TGCGCCAGCAGCCAAGAGAGGAGCAGTGTGTCCTACGAGCAGTACTTC
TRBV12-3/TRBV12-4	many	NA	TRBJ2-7	CASTRSDDGAYEQYF	TGTGCCAGCACCCGGTCTGACGACGGTGCCTACGAGCAGTACTTC
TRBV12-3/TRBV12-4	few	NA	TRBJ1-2	CASTLPGSYGYTF	TGTGCCAGCACTTTGCCGGGCTCCTATGGCTACACCTTC
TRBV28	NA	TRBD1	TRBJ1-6	CASSLYAGQGGSPLHF	TGTGCCAGCAGTTTGTACGCGGGACAGGGCGGATCACCCCTCCACTTT
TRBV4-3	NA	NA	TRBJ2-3	CASSQDSLTDTQYF	TGCGCCAGCAGCCAAGACAGTCTCACAGATACGCAGTATTTT
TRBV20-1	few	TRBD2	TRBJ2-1	CSARDRGGSSYNEQFF	TGCAGTGCTAGAGATCGGGGCGGGAGCTCATACAATGAGCAGTTCTTC
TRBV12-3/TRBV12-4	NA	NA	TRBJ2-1	CASSPPGRNEQFF	TGTGCCAGCAGTCCACCGGGACGCAATGAGCAGTTCTTC
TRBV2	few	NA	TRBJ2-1	CASSESPVRGPYNEQFF	TGTGCCAGCAGTGAAAGCCCAGTACGGGGACCCTACAATGAGCAGTTCTTC
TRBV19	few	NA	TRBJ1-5	CASSSSHQPQHF	TGTGCCAGTAGTAGTTCGCATCAGCCCCAGCATTTT
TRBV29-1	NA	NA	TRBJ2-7	CSVALSDRNPYEQYF	TGCAGCGTTGCATTGTCCGACAGGAACCCCTACGAGCAGTACTTC
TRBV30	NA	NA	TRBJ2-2	CAWSSWELFF	TGTGCCTGGAGTTCTTGGGAGCTGTTTTTT
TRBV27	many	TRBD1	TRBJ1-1	CASSSGQGFTEAFF	TGTGCCAGCAGCAGCGGACAGGGATTCACTGAAGCTTTCTTT
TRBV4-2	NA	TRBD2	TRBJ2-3	CASSDELAGYTDTQYF	TGTGCCAGCAGCGACGAGCTAGCGGGGTACACAGATACGCAGTATTTT
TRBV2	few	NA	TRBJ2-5	CASSWTVGKETQYF	TGTGCCAGCAGTTGGACAGTAGGCAAAGAGACCCAGTACTTC
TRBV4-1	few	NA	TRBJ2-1	CASSQREITGPYNEQFF	TGCGCCAGCAGCCAACGAGAGATCACGGGACCTTACAATGAGCAGTTCTTC
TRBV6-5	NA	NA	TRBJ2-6	CASSFRTASGANVLTF	TGTGCCAGCAGTTTCCGGACAGCCTCTGGGGCCAACGTCCTGACTTTC
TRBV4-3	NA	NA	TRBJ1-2	CASSQDVEDSFNYGYTF	TGCGCCAGCAGCCAAGATGTGGAGGACAGCTTTAACTATGGCTACACCTTC
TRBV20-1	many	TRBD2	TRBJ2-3	CSARGRTSDTNTQYF	TGCAGTGCTAGGGGTAGGACTAGCGATACAAATACGCAGTATTTT
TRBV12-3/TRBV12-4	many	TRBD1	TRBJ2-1	CASSPSGTGFYNEQFF	TGTGCCAGCAGCCCGTCCGGGACAGGGTTCTACAATGAGCAGTTCTTC
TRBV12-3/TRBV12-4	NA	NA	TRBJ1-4	CASSFLTGQNEKLFF	TGTGCCAGCAGTTTTTTGACAGGCCAGAATGAAAAACTGTTTTTT
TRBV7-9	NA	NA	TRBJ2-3	CASRDSSPRTDTQYF	TGTGCCAGCAGGGACAGTAGCCCGCGCACAGATACGCAGTATTTT
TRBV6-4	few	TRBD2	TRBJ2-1	CASSWGGDNEQFF	TGTGCCAGCAGTTGGGGGGGAGACAATGAGCAGTTCTTC
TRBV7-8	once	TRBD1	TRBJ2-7	CASSTKGQGAYEQYF	TGTGCCAGCAGCACCAAGGGACAGGGGGCTTACGAGCAGTACTTC
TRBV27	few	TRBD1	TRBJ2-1	CASSLSSGTAYNEQFF	TGTGCCAGCAGTTTATCTTCCGGGACAGCCTACAATGAGCAGTTCTTC
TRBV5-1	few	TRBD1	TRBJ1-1	CASSLVGQVGVNTEAFF	TGCGCCAGCAGCTTGGTGGGACAGGTTGGGGTGAACACTGAAGCTTTCTTT
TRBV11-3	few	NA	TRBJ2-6	CASSLWSSGANVLTF	TGTGCCAGCAGCTTATGGAGCTCTGGGGCCAACGTCCTGACTTTC
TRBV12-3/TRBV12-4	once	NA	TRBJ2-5	CASSPRSLLETQYF	TGTGCCAGCAGCCCTCGCTCGTTGCTGGAGACCCAGTACTTC
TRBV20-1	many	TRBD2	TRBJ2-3	CSASLRTSGYSDTQYF	TGCAGTGCTAGTTTAAGAACTAGCGGGTATTCAGATACGCAGTATTTT
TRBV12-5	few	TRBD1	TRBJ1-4	CASGLGTGPPDEKLFF	TGTGCTAGTGGTTTGGGGACAGGCCCGCCGGATGAAAAACTGTTTTTT
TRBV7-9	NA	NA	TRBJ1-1	CASSLFGGRRGTEAFF	TGTGCCAGCAGCTTATTCGGGGGGCGCCGGGGAACTGAAGCTTTCTTT